This T cell receptor beta chain derives from a study of T-cell reconstitution after alpha-beta-depleted transplantation in children. Germline V gives CDR1 SGHRS, CDR2 YFSETQ. The V and J ends lost 4 bases and 2 bases respectively, with 13 bases between them. This CDR3 is 14 amino acids long. Preparation of the TCRbeta library was carried out with unique molecular identifiers. TCRdb independently ran MiXCR on the PCR reads; one entry per CDR3 protein. The top ten hold around 4.1% of the sample, which has a few hundred thousand distinct CDR3 sequences, less than 15% seen once. This chain links TRBV5-1 with TRBJ2-7; possibly TRBD1 for D (6 bases). The sequence was obtained from a human donor who donated a stem cell graft to a child with Fanconi anemia. Sequences were derived from PBMCs, sampled from the stem cell graft. The CDR3 sequence is CASSHRAGAYEQYF. CDR3 sequence (DNA): TGCGCCAGCAGCCACAGGGCCGGAGCCTACGAGCAGTACTTC. Variable domain in full (rest from reference TRBV5-1 and TRBJ2-7): KAGVTQTPRYLIKTRGQQVTLSCSPISGHRSVSWYQQTPGQGLQFLFEYFSETQRNKGNFPGRFSGRQFSNSRSEMNVSTLELGDSALYLCASSHRAGAYEQYFGPGTRLTVT.